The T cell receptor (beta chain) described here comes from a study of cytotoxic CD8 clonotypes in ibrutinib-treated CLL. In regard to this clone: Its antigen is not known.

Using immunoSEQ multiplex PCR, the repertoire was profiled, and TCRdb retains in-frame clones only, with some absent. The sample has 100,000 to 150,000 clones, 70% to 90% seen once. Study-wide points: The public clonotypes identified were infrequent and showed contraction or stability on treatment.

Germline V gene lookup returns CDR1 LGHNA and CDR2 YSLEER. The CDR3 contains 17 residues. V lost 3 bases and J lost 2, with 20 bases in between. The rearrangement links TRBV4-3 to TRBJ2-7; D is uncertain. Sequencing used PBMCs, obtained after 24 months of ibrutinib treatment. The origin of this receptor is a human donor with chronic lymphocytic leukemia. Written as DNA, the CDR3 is TGCGCCAGCAGCCAGGGGATCTCAACAGTCGCGGCCTACGAGCAGTACTTC. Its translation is CASSQGISTVAAYEQYF.